These 8 T cell receptor beta chains were sequenced from one sample in a study of OX40 agonist ivuxolimab in advanced cancers. Data came from immunoSEQ multiplex PCR; TCRdb stores just in-frame clones and leaves some out. The sample shows nearly 85,000 clones, 65% to 90% of them seen only once. The source was CD4+ or CD8+ T cells sorted from blood, collected in a trial of the OX40 agonist ivuxolimab. The receptors originated from an adult with an advanced solid tumor such as melanoma, head and neck, liver or kidney cancer.

The CDR3 DNA is TGTGCCAGCGGATTTAGGGATTCACCCCTCCACTTT. Its protein product is CASGFRDSPLHF. The J gene is TRBJ1-6, the V gene TRBV6-5, with no clear D. The CDR3 runs to 12 residues. Looked up from germline, CDR1 is MNHEY and CDR2 is SVGAGI. With 8 bases removed from V and 8 bases from J, the gap between germline ends came to 10 bases.

J is TRBJ2-1 and V is TRBV19, with 11 bases identical to TRBD2. This CDR3 has 15 amino acids. CDR1 and CDR2 (germline): LNHDA, SQIVND (reference sequence). Losses at the gene ends were 6 bases for V and 3 bases for J; bases not matched to a gene: 4. In DNA form, the CDR3 reads TGTGCCAGTAGCCAGGGACTAGCGGACTACAATGAGCAGTTCTTC. Amino acid sequence: CASSQGLADYNEQFF. Variable domain in full (rest from reference TRBV19 and TRBJ2-1): DGGITQSPKYLFRKEGQNVTLSCEQNLNHDAMYWYRQDPGQGLRLIYYSQIVNDFQKGDIAEGYSVSREKKESFPLTVTSAQKNPTAFYLCASSQGLADYNEQFFGPGTRLTVL.

The genes are TRBV13 and TRBJ2-7, with D perhaps matching TRBD2 (6 bases). Germline assignment: CDR1 PRHDT and CDR2 FYEKMQ (reference sequence). V was pared by 6 bases and J by 5 bases, with 17 bases between. The CDR3 runs 14 residues. The CDR3 bases are TGTGCCAGCAGTGCGACTAGGAGGGCCCACGAGCAGTACTTC. It translates to CASSATRRAHEQYF.

The sample holds a few counts of this clone. CDR3 region: CAWSRDHEKLFF. The CDR3, as DNA: TGTGCCTGGAGTAGGGACCATGAAAAACTGTTTTTT. V is TRBV30 and J is TRBJ1-4, with a possible D match to TRBD1 (5 bases). Germline lookup yields CDR1 GTSNPN and CDR2 SVGIG (reference sequence). V gave up 2 bases and J gave up 6 bases, with 7 bases separating them. This CDR3 contains 12 residues.

The chain links TRBV4-2 to TRBJ2-5; no definite D call. The DNA end is more similar to TRBJ2-7, so the J call may be wrong. Germline V gives CDR1 LGHNA, CDR2 YNFKEQ. The CDR3 has 16 residues. The DNA of the CDR3 is TGTGCCAGCAGCCAGGAAGTGGACGGAACTACCTACGAGCAGTACTTC. It is translated as CASSQEVDGTTYEQYF.

The J gene is TRBJ1-1, the V gene TRBV5-6; possible D gene TRBD1, 6 bases. V lost 2 bases, J lost 6 bases, and 20 bases lay in between. The CDR3 length is 16 residues. Germline CDR1 reads SGHDT; CDR2 reads YYEEEE. The DNA for the CDR3 is TGTGCCAGCAGCTTTGTAGGGGGGTCTGGCGCCTCTGAAGCTTTCTTT. Protein product: CASSFVGGSGASEAFF.

The chain carries TRBV19 and TRBJ2-1, with TRBD1 as a possible D gene (6 bases). Germline assignment: CDR1 LNHDA and CDR2 SQIVND (reference sequence). V was trimmed by 3 bases and J by 10 bases, leaving 19 bases between them. CDR3 length: 15 residues. This chain's CDR3 is CASSIETTGSGEQFF. The DNA for the CDR3 is TGTGCCAGTAGTATCGAAACGACAGGTTCTGGCGAGCAGTTCTTC.

This rearrangement joins TRBV28 to TRBJ1-3; perhaps TRBD1 as D (5 bases). This CDR3 contains 15 residues. Trimming stripped 1 base from V and 4 bases from J, with 11 bases between. Germline V gene sequence: CDR1 MDHEN, CDR2 SYDVKM. This chain's CDR3 is CASSLSGTVGNTIYF. Here the CDR3 DNA reads TGTGCCAGCAGTTTATCGGGGACGGTGGGAAACACCATATATTTT.